The T cell receptor beta chain described here comes from a study of T cell repertoires in cytomegalovirus infection. This clonotype has at least ten counts. Antigen: not known. TCRdb independently ran MiXCR on the reads; one entry per CDR3 protein. The profile shows about 570,000 distinct CDR3 sequences, roughly 43% of them singletons. V was shortened by 3 bases and J by 5 bases, with 7 bases between the two germline ends. This CDR3 contains 12 residues. Germline lookup yields CDR1 SGHTA and CDR2 FQGNSA. J is TRBJ1-1 and V is TRBV7-2; D not resolved. The material sequenced was cultured PBMCs, taken from culture after CMV antigen stimulation. The receptor's source is a human donor in good health (CMV status not recorded). Some clones in this sample may be carry-over from other donors' samples. The CDR3 reads CASSFTRTEAFF. The CDR3 nucleotides read TGTGCCAGCAGCTTCACAAGGACTGAAGCTTTCTTT.